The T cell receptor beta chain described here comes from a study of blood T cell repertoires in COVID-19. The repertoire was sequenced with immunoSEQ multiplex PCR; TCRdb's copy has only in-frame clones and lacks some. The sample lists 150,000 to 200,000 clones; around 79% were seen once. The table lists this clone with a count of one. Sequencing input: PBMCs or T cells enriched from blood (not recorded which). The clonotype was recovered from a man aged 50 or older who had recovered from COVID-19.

Here the CDR3 DNA reads TGTGCCAGCTCACCTTCCGAGACTTATAAGAACACCGGGGAGCTGTTTTTT. It specifies CASSPSETYKNTGELFF. The chain recombines TRBV18 with TRBJ2-2, with unresolved D. Looked up from germline, CDR1 is KGHSH and CDR2 is LQKENI. Trimming cost V 3 bases and J 1 base, with 15 bases left between them. The CDR3 has 17 amino acids.